A selection of T cell receptor beta chains follows, all from one sample in a study of T cell clonotyping in hematopoietic cell transplantation. Some clones are missing from TCRdb's copy, which holds only in-frame ones; the method was immunoSEQ multiplex PCR. In the table there are tens of thousands of clones, 90% to 96% of which are singletons. The specimen comprised peripheral blood mononuclear cells, sampled before stem cell transplant. These receptors came from a woman aged 50 to 65 with acute myeloid leukemia. Some clones in this sample may be carry-over from other donors' samples. Both conserved end residues are part of each CDR3. The D gene is left open where the match is weak. Some rows mark clone size as missing; the rest say once, few, many or name a class of expanded clone.

>-|TRBV19|TRBJ1-3|-
TGTGCCAGTAGTATAGGACAACGGGCCACGAACACCATATATTTT
CASSIGQRATNTIYF
>TRBD1|TRBV5-1|TRBJ2-7|-
TGCGCCAGCAGTTTTGACAGGGGAAAGGACGAGCAGTACTTC
CASSFDRGKDEQYF
>-|TRBV6-5|TRBJ2-3|-
TGTGCCAGCAGTCGGGGATCCCGCACAGATACGCAGTATTTT
CASSRGSRTDTQYF
>TRBD1|TRBV6-1|TRBJ2-7|once
TGTGCCAGCACCGCTACAGGGGCCTACGAGCAGTACTTC
CASTATGAYEQYF
>-|TRBV7-9|TRBJ1-6|-
TGTGCCAGCAGCTTGACAGTATATAATTCACCCCTCCACTTT
CASSLTVYNSPLHF
>TRBD1|TRBV7-9|TRBJ1-2|-
TGTGCCAGCAGCTTAGAGGGCGGGACAGCCCTTCAAGGCTACACCTTC
CASSLEGGTALQGYTF
>-|TRBV20-1|TRBJ2-4|-
TGCAGTGCTAGCTGGGGTGACATTCAGTACTTC
CSASWGDIQYF
>TRBD2|TRBV30|TRBJ2-2|-
TGTGCCTGGAGTTTTTTCCTAGCGGGAGATAGGGCCGGGGAGCTGTTTTTT
CAWSFFLAGDRAGELFF
>-|TRBV6-1|TRBJ1-5|few
TGTGCCACAACAGGCAATCAGCCCCAGCATTTT
CATTGNQPQHF
>-|TRBV21-1|TRBJ2-7|-
TGTGCCAGCAGCAAAGAACCCGGACTAGCGGGGTCCTCCTACGAGCAGTACTTC
CASSKEPGLAGSSYEQYF
>TRBD2|TRBV7-8|TRBJ2-7|-
TGTGCCAGCATGCTTTCGGGACTAGACACCTACGAGCAGTACTTC
CASMLSGLDTYEQYF
>TRBD2|TRBV2|TRBJ2-2|-
TGTGCCAGCACTGGGAGCGGGAGTCACACCGGGGAGCTGTTTTTT
CASTGSGSHTGELFF
>-|TRBV5-1|TRBJ1-1|-
TGCGCCAGCAGCCAGACGAACACTGAAGCTTTCTTT
CASSQTNTEAFF
>TRBD2|TRBV10-1|TRBJ2-2|once
TGCGCCAGCAGTCCGGGACTATCCACCGGGGAGCTGTTTTTT
CASSPGLSTGELFF
>TRBD1|TRBV30|TRBJ1-2|-
TGTGCCTGGAGTGAAGACAGGGTAGGAGGCTACACCTTC
CAWSEDRVGGYTF
>TRBD2|TRBV11-2|TRBJ2-3|-
TGTGCCAGCAGCAGAGCGGGAGGGCCGCCAGATACGCAGTATTTT
CASSRAGGPPDTQYF
>TRBD1|TRBV19|TRBJ1-4|-
TGTGCCAGTAGTCTCAAGACAGGGGGCGCAAAGGAAAAACTGTTTTTT
CASSLKTGGAKEKLFF